The rows below give T cell receptor beta chains drawn from one sample of a study of beta chain features in type 1 diabetes. The data were produced by immunoSEQ multiplex PCR, yet TCRdb's version contains in-frame clones alone and is incomplete. The sample contains approximately 600,000 clones, around 12% of which appear only once. Sample: naive CD4+ T cells from blood. Receptors were obtained from a man aged 25-45 years with type 1 diabetes. Each CDR3 is given with its conserved first and last residue. The order of the fields is V gene, CDR3 length, clone size, D gene, J gene, CDR3 protein, CDR3 DNA. D genes are given only for firm matches. Size tells how often a clone was seen (once, few, many) or the class of an expanded clone, and some rows leave it out.

v_call: TRBV7-2; cdr3_length: 14; clone_size: NA; d_call: NA; j_call: TRBJ1-3; cdr3_aa: CASSSSLSGNTIYF; cdr3_nt: TGTGCCAGCAGCTCCAGCCTCTCTGGAAACACCATATATTTT
v_call: TRBV18; cdr3_length: 15; clone_size: NA; d_call: TRBD1; j_call: TRBJ2-7; cdr3_aa: CASSRQGTVTYEQYF; cdr3_nt: TGTGCCAGCTCACGCCAGGGGACAGTAACCTACGAGCAGTACTTC
v_call: TRBV14; cdr3_length: 16; clone_size: NA; d_call: NA; j_call: TRBJ2-3; cdr3_aa: CASSQETAGGTDTQYF; cdr3_nt: TGTGCCAGCAGCCAAGAAACGGCAGGGGGCACAGATACGCAGTATTTT
v_call: TRBV7-2; cdr3_length: 16; clone_size: few; d_call: NA; j_call: TRBJ2-3; cdr3_aa: CASSFWEQTITDTQYF; cdr3_nt: TGTGCCAGCAGCTTTTGGGAACAGACAATCACAGATACGCAGTATTTT
v_call: TRBV30; cdr3_length: 13; clone_size: few; d_call: NA; j_call: TRBJ2-7; cdr3_aa: CALHRTVSYEQYF; cdr3_nt: TGTGCCCTTCACCGGACGGTCTCCTACGAGCAGTACTTC
v_call: TRBV7-6; cdr3_length: 14; clone_size: few; d_call: TRBD2; j_call: TRBJ2-2; cdr3_aa: CASSQRGNTGELFF; cdr3_nt: TGTGCCAGCAGCCAGCGGGGGAACACCGGGGAGCTGTTTTTT
v_call: TRBV27; cdr3_length: 15; clone_size: NA; d_call: TRBD1; j_call: TRBJ2-6; cdr3_aa: CASSSRDRVANVLTF; cdr3_nt: TGTGCCAGCAGTTCCCGGGACAGGGTAGCCAACGTCCTGACTTTC
v_call: TRBV6-1; cdr3_length: 14; clone_size: few; d_call: NA; j_call: TRBJ1-3; cdr3_aa: CASSEVPSGNTIYF; cdr3_nt: TGTGCCAGCAGTGAGGTCCCATCTGGAAACACCATATATTTT
v_call: TRBV7-2; cdr3_length: 14; clone_size: NA; d_call: TRBD2; j_call: TRBJ2-3; cdr3_aa: CASSLVLAGDTQYF; cdr3_nt: TGTGCCAGCAGCTTAGTTCTAGCGGGGGATACGCAGTATTTT
v_call: TRBV19; cdr3_length: 16; clone_size: few; d_call: TRBD1; j_call: TRBJ1-3; cdr3_aa: CASSMAGGAPGNTIYF; cdr3_nt: TGTGCCAGTAGTATGGCAGGGGGCGCCCCTGGAAACACCATATATTTT
v_call: TRBV18; cdr3_length: 15; clone_size: few; d_call: TRBD1; j_call: TRBJ2-3; cdr3_aa: CASSPWTGNTDTQYF; cdr3_nt: TGTGCCAGCTCACCATGGACAGGGAACACAGATACGCAGTATTTT
v_call: TRBV7-2; cdr3_length: 14; clone_size: NA; d_call: NA; j_call: TRBJ2-5; cdr3_aa: CASSFQGGQETQYF; cdr3_nt: TGTGCCAGCAGCTTTCAAGGGGGACAAGAGACCCAGTACTTC
v_call: TRBV6-1; cdr3_length: 12; clone_size: few; d_call: NA; j_call: TRBJ1-5; cdr3_aa: CASRTSNQPQHF; cdr3_nt: TGTGCCAGCAGAACCAGCAATCAGCCCCAGCATTTT
v_call: TRBV11-2; cdr3_length: 15; clone_size: few; d_call: TRBD1; j_call: TRBJ2-4; cdr3_aa: CASSTGALAKNIQYF; cdr3_nt: TGTGCCAGCAGCACAGGGGCCCTAGCCAAAAACATTCAGTACTTC
v_call: TRBV15; cdr3_length: 16; clone_size: NA; d_call: NA; j_call: TRBJ1-1; cdr3_aa: CATSRDPGERGTEAFF; cdr3_nt: TGTGCCACCAGCAGAGATCCAGGGGAGAGAGGGACTGAAGCTTTCTTT